The entry that follows covers one T cell receptor beta chain sequence. Its target antigen remains unknown. Within one base of it there is no much larger clone, and no base qualities were kept. This sample was taken from a study of T-cell memory formation after mild COVID-19 (dated by TCRdb to 2020 to 2023). In terms of the full investigation: TCR sequence clusters from the two donors were largely donor specific. In two donors, T-cell clones that expanded and contracted after mild COVID-19 were tracked by sequencing TCRalpha and TCRbeta repertoires over time. The cohort comprised two young, previously healthy adult volunteers, one female and one male.

PBMCs were isolated by Ficoll-Paque density gradient centrifugation. TCRdb lists the instrument as Illumina NovaSeq 6000. TCRalpha and TCRbeta cDNA libraries were built by 5'RACE with constant-segment primers, adding sample barcodes and unique molecular identifiers. RNA was extracted from every sample with Trizol reagent. Amplification of the libraries took two PCR steps, and the second step added a second sample barcode plus Illumina TruSeq adapters. The libraries were sequenced on an Illumina NovaSeq using 2 x 150 bp paired-end reads. Per the source publication's procedure: The reads were demultiplexed and collapsed into UMI-guided consensus sequences using migec v1.2.7. With mixcr v2.1.11, UMI consensuses were aligned to TRA and TRB V and J templates and assembled into clonotypes. Expanded or contracted clonotypes were those called significant by both edgeR and NoisET, with noise models trained on biological replicates. For edgeR calls, the thresholds were a false discovery rate-adjusted p below 0.01 and a log2 fold-change of 1. As an exploratory analysis of dynamics, max-normalized trajectories of the 1000 most abundant clonotypes were examined by PCA with hierarchical clustering. Separately sequenced CD4+ and CD8+ repertoires were used to assign a CD4 or CD8 phenotype to each responding clone. TCRdb trimmed the raw reads at Q25, called clones with MiXCR and kept productive beta chains. Rows matching on CDR3 protein sequence are summarized as one entry with the most common DNA and genes. The V and J calls were determined by TCRdb, not by the authors. The sample table contains about 390,000 distinct CDR3 sequences; only one count was recorded for 16% of them. The ten largest clones capture under 25% of the sample.

Including the terminal cysteine and phenylalanine, the CDR3 comprises 14 residues. Only CDR3 DNA is held: 42 bases, read in frame from base 1. The junction carries 12 bases between V and J, which are trimmed by 1 base and 5 bases respectively. Based on the germline V gene, the CDR1 and CDR2 sequences are SGHTA and FQGNSA. The investigation overall reported the following: Whether the second-wave clones peaking on day 37 were SARS-CoV-2 specific was not confirmed. Only two mild cases were covered by the study, and larger cohorts that include severe cases with pre-infection samples were considered necessary. Contracting CD4+ clones appeared mostly in the CM and EM memory subsets, whereas CD8+ clones were enriched in EMRA. From day 15 to 85, contracting clones showed balanced CD4/CD8 phenotypes, whereas a second wave of clones that expanded from day 15 to 37 leaned towards CD4+. Some responding clones were found in pre-infection memory, which suggests that pre-existing cross-reactive memory T cells took part in the SARS-CoV-2 response.

The origin of this receptor is a man aged 18 to 30 who had mild COVID-19 (a few samples of this study predate the infection). The sample titles of this study are shuffled in the database, so cell type and time point are left out; the donor was told from shared clones. The specimen sequenced was PBMCs or a T cell subset sorted from them (not recorded which). The sequence is built from TRBV7-2 and TRBJ2-7, with no reliable assignment of the D segment. Here is the DNA: TGTGCCAGCAGCTTAGTAGGGTCGAGCGACGAGCAGTACTTC. Its protein is CASSLVGSSDEQYF.